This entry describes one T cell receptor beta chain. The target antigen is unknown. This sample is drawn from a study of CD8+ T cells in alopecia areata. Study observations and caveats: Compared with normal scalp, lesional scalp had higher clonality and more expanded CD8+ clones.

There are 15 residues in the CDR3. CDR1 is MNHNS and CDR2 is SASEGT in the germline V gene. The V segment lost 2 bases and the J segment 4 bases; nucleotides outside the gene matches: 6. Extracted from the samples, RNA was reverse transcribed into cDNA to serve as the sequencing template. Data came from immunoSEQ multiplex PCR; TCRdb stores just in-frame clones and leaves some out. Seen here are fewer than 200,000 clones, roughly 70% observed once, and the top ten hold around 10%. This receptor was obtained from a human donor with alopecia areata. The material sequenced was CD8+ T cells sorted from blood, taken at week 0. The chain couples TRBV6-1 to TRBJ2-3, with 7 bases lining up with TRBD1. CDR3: CASSERRTGADTQYF. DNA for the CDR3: TGTGCCAGCAGTGAAAGGCGGACAGGTGCAGATACGCAGTATTTT.